The 2 T cell receptor beta chains reported below all come from one sample, sequenced in a study of CD8+ T cells in alopecia areata. Reverse transcription of extracted RNA yielded cDNA, which provided the sequencing template. Generated by immunoSEQ multiplex PCR, the TCRdb table keeps only in-frame clones and is missing some. Here the sample spans 150,000 or so clones, 85% to 90% being singletons. Material: CD8+ T cells sorted from blood, obtained at week 0. The receptors originated from a human donor with alopecia areata.

This chain uses TRBV5-1 with TRBJ2-7, with 7 bases fitting TRBD2. CDR1 is SGHRS, CDR2 YFSETQ, per germline. There are 15 residues in the CDR3. The V segment lost 4 bases and the J segment 0 bases; nucleotides outside the gene matches: 7. The CDR3 spells CASSPGTKISYEQYF. CDR3 DNA: TGCGCCAGCAGCCCCGGGACTAAGATCTCCTACGAGCAGTACTTC.

The chain joins TRBV19 to TRBJ2-3; D is perhaps TRBD2 (5 bases). CDR1 LNHDA and CDR2 SQIVND come from the germline V gene (reference sequence). V was clipped by 7 bases and J by 2 bases, with 13 bases between them. There are 14 residues in the CDR3. This chain's CDR3 is CASTAVPFTDTQYF. The CDR3 DNA reads TGTGCCAGTACAGCGGTGCCCTTCACAGATACGCAGTATTTT.